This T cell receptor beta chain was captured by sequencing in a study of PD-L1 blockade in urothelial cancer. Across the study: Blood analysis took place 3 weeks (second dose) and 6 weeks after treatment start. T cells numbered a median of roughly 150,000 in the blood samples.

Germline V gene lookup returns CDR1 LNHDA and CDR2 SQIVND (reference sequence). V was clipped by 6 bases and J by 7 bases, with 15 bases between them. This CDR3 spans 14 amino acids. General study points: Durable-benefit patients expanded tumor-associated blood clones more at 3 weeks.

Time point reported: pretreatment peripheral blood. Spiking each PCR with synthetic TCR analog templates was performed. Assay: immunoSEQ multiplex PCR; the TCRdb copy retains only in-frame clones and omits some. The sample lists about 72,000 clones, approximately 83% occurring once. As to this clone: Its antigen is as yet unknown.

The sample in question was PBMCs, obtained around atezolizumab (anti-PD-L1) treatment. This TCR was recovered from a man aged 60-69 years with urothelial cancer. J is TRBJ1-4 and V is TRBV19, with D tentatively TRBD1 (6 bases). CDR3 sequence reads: CASSTTGSAEKLFF. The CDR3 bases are TGTGCCAGTAGCACTACAGGGTCAGCTGAAAAACTGTTTTTT.